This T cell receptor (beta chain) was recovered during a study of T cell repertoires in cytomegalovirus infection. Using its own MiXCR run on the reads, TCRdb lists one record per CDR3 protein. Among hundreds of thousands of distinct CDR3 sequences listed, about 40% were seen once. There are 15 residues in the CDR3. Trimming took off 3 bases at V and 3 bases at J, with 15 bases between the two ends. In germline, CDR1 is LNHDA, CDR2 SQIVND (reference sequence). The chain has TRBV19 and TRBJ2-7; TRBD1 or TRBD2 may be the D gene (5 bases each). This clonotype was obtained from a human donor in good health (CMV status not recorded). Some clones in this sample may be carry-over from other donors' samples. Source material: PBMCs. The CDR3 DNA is TGTGCCAGTAGTATCCCCCGGGACGGGCACTACGAGCAGTACTTC. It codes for CASSIPRDGHYEQYF.